This record concerns one T cell receptor (beta chain) sequence. The limits of the CDR3 on the DNA are not certain, so only TCRdb's listed CDR3 is given. Execution of the assay was at deep level. Some clones are missing from TCRdb's copy, which holds only in-frame ones; the method was immunoSEQ multiplex PCR. The sample shows roughly 2,300,000 clones, around 90% of them seen only once. These data originate in a study of shared clonotypes between healthy human individuals. CDR1 SGHAT and CDR2 FQNNGV come from the germline V gene. The CDR3 contains 16 residues when both ends are counted. A split of CD4+ cells into CD45RA+ naive and CD45RA-negative memory subsets was performed.

Sequencing was carried out using naive CD4+ T cells from PBMCs. As for subset: CD45RA+ positively selected. The chain combines TRBV11-2 with TRBJ2-7; the table's D gene call, TRBD1, was not cross checked with the DNA. The receptor was isolated from a man aged 18 to 29 in good health. Some clones in this sample may be carry-over from other donors' samples. The CDR3 protein is CASSTSWGGGAYEQYF.